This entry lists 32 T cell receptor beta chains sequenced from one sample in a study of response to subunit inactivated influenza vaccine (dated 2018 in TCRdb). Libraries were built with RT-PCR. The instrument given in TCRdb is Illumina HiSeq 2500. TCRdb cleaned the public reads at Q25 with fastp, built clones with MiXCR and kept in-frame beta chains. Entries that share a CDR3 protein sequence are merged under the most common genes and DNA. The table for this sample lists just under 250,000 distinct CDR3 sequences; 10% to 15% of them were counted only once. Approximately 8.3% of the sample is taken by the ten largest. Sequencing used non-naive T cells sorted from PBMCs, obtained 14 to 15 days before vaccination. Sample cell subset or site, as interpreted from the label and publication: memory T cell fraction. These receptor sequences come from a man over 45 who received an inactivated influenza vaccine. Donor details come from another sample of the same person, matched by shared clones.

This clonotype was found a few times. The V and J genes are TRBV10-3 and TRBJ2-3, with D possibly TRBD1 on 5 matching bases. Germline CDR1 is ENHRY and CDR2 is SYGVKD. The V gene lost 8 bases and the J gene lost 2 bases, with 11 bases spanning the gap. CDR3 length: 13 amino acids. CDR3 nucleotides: TGTGCCATCCGTGGCAGGGACACAGATACGCAGTATTTT. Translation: CAIRGRDTDTQYF.

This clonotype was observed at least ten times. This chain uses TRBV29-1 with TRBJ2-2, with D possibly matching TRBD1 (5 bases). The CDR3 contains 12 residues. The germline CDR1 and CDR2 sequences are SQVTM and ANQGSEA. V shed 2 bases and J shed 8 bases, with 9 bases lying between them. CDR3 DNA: TGCAGCGTTGAACAGGGTTCTGGGGAGCTGTTTTTT. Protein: CSVEQGSGELFF.

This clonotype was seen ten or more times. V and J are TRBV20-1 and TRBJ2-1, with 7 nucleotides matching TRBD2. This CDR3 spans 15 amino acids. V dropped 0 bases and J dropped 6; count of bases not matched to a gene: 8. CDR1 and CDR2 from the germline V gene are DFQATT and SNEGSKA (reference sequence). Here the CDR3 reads CSARDLWEGGNEQFF. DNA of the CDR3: TGCAGTGCTAGAGATCTGTGGGAGGGTGGCAATGAGCAGTTCTTC.

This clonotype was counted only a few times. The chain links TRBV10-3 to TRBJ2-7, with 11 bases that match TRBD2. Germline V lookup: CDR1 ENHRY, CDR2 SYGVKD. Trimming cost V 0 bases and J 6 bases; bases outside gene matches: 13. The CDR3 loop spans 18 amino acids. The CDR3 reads CAISESPLAGGAPFEQYF. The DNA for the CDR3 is TGTGCCATCAGTGAGTCTCCGCTAGCGGGAGGAGCCCCCTTCGAGCAGTACTTC.

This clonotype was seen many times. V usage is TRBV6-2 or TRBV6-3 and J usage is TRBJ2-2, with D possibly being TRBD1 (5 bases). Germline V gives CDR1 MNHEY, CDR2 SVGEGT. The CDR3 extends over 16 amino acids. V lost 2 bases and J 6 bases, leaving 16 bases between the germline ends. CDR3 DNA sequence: TGTGCCAGCAGTTACCAAGAGACAGCCGCGTCCGGGGAGCTGTTTTTT. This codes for CASSYQETAASGELFF.

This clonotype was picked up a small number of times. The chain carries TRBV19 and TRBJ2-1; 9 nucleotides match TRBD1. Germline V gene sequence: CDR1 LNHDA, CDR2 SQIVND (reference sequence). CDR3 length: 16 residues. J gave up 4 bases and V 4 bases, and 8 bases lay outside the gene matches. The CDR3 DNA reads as TGTGCCAGTAGTAGGACGACAGGGGGGAGGTACAATGAGCAGTTCTTC. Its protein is CASSRTTGGRYNEQFF. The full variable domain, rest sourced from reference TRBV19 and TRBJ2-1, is DGGITQSPKYLFRKEGQNVTLSCEQNLNHDAMYWYRQDPGQGLRLIYYSQIVNDFQKGDIAEGYSVSREKKESFPLTVTSAQKNPTAFYLCASSRTTGGRYNEQFFGPGTRLTVL.

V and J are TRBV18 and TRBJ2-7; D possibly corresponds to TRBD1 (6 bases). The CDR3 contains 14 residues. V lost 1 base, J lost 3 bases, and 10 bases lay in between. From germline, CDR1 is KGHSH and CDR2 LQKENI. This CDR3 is CASSPQTGNYEQYF. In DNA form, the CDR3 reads TGTGCCAGCTCACCACAAACAGGGAACTACGAGCAGTACTTC. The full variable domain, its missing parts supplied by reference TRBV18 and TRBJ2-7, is NAGVMQNPRHLVRRRGQEARLRCSPMKGHSHVYWYRQLPEEGLKFMVYLQKENIIDESGMPKERFSAEFPKEGPSILRIQQVVRGDSAAYFCASSPQTGNYEQYFGPGTRLTVT.

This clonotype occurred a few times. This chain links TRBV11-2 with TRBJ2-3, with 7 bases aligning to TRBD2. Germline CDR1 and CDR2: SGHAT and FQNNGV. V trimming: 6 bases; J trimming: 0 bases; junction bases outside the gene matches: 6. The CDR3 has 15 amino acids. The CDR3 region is CASRFGGGSTDTQYF. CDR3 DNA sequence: TGTGCCAGCAGGTTTGGGGGAGGGAGCACAGATACGCAGTATTTT. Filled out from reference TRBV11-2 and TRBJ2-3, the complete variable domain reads EAGVAQSPRYKIIEKRQSVAFWCNPISGHATLYWYQQILGQGPKLLIQFQNNGVVDDSQLPKDRFSAERLKGVDSTLKIQPAKLEDSAVYLCASRFGGGSTDTQYFGPGTRLTVL.

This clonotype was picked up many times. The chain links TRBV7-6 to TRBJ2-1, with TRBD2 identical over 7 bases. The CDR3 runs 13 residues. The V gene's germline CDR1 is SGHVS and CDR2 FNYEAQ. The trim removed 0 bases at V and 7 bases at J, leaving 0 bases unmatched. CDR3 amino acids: CASSLARENEQFF. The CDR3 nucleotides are TGTGCCAGCAGCTTAGCGCGGGAGAATGAGCAGTTCTTC.

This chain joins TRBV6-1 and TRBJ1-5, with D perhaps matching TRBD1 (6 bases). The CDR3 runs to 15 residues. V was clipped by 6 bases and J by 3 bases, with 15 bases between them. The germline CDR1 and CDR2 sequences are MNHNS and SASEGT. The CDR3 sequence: CASRVTGLPNQPQHF. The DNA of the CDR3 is TGTGCCAGCAGGGTTACAGGGTTACCCAATCAGCCCCAGCATTTT.

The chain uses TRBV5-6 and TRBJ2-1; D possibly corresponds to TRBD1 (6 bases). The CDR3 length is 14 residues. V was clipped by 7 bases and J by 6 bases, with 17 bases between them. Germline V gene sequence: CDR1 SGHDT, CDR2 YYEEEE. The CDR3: CASSGQRVVNEQFF. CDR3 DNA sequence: TGTGCCAGCTCTGGACAGCGAGTCGTCAATGAGCAGTTCTTC.

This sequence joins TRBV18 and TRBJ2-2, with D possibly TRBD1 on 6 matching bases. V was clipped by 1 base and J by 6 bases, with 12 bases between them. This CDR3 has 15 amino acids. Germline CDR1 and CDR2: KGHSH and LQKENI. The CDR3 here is CASSPRQGPSGELFF. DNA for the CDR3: TGTGCCAGCTCACCACGGCAGGGGCCTTCCGGGGAGCTGTTTTTT.

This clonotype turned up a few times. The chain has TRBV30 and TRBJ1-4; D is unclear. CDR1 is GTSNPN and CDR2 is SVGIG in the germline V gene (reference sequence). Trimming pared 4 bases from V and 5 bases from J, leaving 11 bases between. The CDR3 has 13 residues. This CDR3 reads CAWKWAANEKLFF. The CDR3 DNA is TGTGCCTGGAAATGGGCGGCGAATGAAAAACTGTTTTTT.

CDR3 nucleotides: TGTGCCAGCAGTCTACTAGCGGGAGGGGATACGCAGTATTTT. Residues: CASSLLAGGDTQYF. This chain connects TRBV12-3 or TRBV12-4 to TRBJ2-3, with TRBD2 matching over 13 bases. There are 14 residues in the CDR3. After removal of 5 bases from V and 6 bases from J, the junction contained 2 bases not matched to a gene.

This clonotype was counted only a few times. CDR3 protein: CASSQDVSPPYEQYF. For the CDR3, the DNA is TGTGCCAGCAGCCAAGACGTTTCCCCCCCCTACGAGCAGTACTTC. J is TRBJ2-7 and V is TRBV3-1; D not resolved. V was cut by 0 bases and J by 2 bases, with 11 bases left in between. Germline values: CDR1 LGHDT, CDR2 YNNKEL (reference sequence). The CDR3 is 15 amino acids.

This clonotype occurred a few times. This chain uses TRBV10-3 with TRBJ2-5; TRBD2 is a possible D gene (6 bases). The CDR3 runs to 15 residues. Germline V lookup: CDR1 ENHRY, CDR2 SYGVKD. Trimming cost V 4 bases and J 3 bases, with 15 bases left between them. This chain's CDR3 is CAISAKEGFKETQYF. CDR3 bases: TGTGCCATCAGTGCCAAGGAGGGTTTTAAAGAGACCCAGTACTTC.

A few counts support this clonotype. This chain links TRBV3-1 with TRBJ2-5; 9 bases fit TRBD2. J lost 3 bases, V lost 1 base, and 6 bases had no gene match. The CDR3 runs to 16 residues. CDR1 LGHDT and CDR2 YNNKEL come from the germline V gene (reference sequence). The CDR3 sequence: CASSQGTASGEETQYF. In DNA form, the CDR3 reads TGTGCCAGCAGCCAAGGCACGGCTAGCGGGGAAGAGACCCAGTACTTC.

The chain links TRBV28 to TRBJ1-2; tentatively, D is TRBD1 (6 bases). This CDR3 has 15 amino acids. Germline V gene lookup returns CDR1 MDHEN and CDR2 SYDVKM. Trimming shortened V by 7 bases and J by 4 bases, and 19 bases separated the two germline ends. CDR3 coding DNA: TGTGCCAGCACCGAGGGGGGGTCCCTATCCTATGGCTACACCTTC. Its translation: CASTEGGSLSYGYTF.

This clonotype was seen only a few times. This CDR3 is CASSPSRRYSSYNEQFF. CDR3 nucleotide sequence: TGTGCCAGCAGTCCCAGTAGACGTTATAGCTCCTACAATGAGCAGTTCTTC. This chain uses TRBV27 with TRBJ2-1, with D uncertain. The CDR3 spans 17 residues. The V gene's germline CDR1 is MNHEY and CDR2 SMNVEV (reference sequence). V lost 5 bases to trimming and J lost 0 bases, with 17 bases between them.

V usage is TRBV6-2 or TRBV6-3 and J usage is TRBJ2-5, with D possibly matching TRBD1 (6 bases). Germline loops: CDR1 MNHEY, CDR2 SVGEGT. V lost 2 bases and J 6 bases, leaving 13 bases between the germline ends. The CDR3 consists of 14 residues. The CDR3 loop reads CASSYPGRGKTQYF. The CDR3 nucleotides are TGTGCCAGCAGTTACCCCGGCAGGGGAAAGACCCAGTACTTC.

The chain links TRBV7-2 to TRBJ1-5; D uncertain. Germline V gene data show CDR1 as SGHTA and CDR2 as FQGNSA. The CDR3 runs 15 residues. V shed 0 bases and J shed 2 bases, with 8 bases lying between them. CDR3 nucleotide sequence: TGTGCCAGCAGCTTAGCAGGGTATCGCAATCAGCCCCAGCATTTT. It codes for CASSLAGYRNQPQHF.

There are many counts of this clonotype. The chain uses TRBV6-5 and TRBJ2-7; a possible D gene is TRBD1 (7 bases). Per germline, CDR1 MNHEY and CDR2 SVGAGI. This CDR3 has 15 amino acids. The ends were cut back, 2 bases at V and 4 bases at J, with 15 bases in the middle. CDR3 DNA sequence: TGTGCCAGCAGTTACCCCAGGGGGGTGGTTTACGAGCAGTACTTC. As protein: CASSYPRGVVYEQYF.

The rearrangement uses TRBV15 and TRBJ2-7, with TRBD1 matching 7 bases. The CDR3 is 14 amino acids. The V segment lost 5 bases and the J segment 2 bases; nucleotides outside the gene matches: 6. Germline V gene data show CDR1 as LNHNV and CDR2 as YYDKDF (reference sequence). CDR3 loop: CATSRTGDTYEQYF. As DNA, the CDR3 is TGTGCCACCAGCCGCACAGGGGACACCTACGAGCAGTACTTC.

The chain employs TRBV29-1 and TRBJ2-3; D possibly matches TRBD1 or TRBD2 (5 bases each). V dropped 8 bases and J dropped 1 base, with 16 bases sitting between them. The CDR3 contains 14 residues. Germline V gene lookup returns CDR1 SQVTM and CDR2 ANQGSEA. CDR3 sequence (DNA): TGCAGCTCTGGAGGCAGGGTCCGCACAGATACGCAGTATTTT. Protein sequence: CSSGGRVRTDTQYF.

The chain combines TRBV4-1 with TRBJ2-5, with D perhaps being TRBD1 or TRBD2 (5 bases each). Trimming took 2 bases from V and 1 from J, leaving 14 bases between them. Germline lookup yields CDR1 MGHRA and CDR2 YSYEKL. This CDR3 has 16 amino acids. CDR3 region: CASSQNTGRIQETQYF. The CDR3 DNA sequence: TGCGCCAGCAGCCAAAATACGGGACGGATCCAAGAGACCCAGTACTTC.

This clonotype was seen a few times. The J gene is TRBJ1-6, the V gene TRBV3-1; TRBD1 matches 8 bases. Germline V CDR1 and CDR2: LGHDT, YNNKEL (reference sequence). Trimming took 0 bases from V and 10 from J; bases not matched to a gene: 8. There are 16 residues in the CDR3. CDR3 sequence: CASSQDRSRGQSPLHF. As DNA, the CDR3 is TGTGCCAGCAGCCAAGATCGGAGCAGGGGGCAGTCACCCCTCCACTTT.

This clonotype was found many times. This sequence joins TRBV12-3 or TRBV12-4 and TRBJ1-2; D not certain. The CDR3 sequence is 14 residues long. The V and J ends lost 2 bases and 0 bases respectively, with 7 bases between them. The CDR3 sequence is CASSLQRSNYGYTF. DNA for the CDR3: TGTGCCAGCAGTTTACAACGATCTAACTATGGCTACACCTTC.

The CDR3 DNA reads TGCAGTGCTGGGGAGGGAGCTTCGGACATTCAGTACTTC. Translating gives CSAGEGASDIQYF. The chain uses TRBV20-1 and TRBJ2-4; 7 bases fit TRBD2. This CDR3 has 13 residues. Germline CDR1 and CDR2: DFQATT and SNEGSKA (reference sequence). V lost 5 bases, J lost 8 bases, and 9 bases stayed unmatched.

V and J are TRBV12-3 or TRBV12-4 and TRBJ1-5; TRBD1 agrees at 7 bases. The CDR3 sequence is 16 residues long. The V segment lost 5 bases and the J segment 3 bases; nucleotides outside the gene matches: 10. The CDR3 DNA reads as TGTGCCAGCAGTCCAAACGACAGGGTAGTCAATCAGCCCCAGCATTTT. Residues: CASSPNDRVVNQPQHF.

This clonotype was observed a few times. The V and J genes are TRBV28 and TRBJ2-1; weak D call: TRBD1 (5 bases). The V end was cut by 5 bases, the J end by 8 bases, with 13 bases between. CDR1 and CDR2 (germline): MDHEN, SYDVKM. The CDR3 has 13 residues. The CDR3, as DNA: TGTGCCAGCAGTCCCCCGGACATTTATGAGCAGTTCTTC. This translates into CASSPPDIYEQFF.

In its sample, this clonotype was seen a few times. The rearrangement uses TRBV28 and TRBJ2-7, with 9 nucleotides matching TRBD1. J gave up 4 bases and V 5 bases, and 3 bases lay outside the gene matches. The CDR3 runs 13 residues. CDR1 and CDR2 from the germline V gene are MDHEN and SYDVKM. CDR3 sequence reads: CASSGGTGYEQYF. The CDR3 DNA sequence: TGTGCCAGCAGTGGCGGGACAGGGTACGAGCAGTACTTC.

The CDR3 loop is CSGSYDRGVQETQYF. As DNA, the CDR3 is TGCAGCGGGTCCTACGACAGGGGAGTTCAAGAGACCCAGTACTTC. The chain combines TRBV29-1 with TRBJ2-5; TRBD1 matches at 8 bases. The CDR3 covers 15 residues. V lost 7 bases to trimming and J lost 2 bases; unmatched junction nucleotides: 12. In germline, CDR1 is SQVTM, CDR2 ANQGSEA. Complete variable domain (other parts from reference TRBV29-1 and TRBJ2-5): SAVISQKPSRDICQRGTSLTIQCQVDSQVTMMFWYRQQPGQSLTLIATANQGSEATYESGFVIDKFPISRPNLTFSTLTVSNMSPEDSSIYLCSGSYDRGVQETQYFGPGTRLLVL.